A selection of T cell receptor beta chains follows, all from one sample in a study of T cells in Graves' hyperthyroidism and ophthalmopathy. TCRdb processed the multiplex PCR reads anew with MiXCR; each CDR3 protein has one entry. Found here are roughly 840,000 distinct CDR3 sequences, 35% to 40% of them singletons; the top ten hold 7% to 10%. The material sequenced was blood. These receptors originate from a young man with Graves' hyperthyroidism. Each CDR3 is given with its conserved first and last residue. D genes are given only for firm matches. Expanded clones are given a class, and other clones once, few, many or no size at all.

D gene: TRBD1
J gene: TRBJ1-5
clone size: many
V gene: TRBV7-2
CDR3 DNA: TGTGCCAGCAGCCCAGGGGGTAACAATCAGCCCCAGCATTTT
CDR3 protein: CASSPGGNNQPQHF

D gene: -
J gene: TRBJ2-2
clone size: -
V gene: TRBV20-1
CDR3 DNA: TGCAGTGCTGCCGGGACTGTCACCGGGGAGCTGTTTTTT
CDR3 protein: CSAAGTVTGELFF

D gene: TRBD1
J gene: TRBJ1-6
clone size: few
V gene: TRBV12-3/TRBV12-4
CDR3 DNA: TGTGCCAGCAGTTTAGCGAGGACAGGGTACGCACCCCTCCACTTT
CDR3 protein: CASSLARTGYAPLHF

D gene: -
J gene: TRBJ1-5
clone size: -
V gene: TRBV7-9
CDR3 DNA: TGTGCCAGCAGCACGGGACCGGATTATAGCAATCAGCCCCAGCATTTT
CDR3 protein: CASSTGPDYSNQPQHF

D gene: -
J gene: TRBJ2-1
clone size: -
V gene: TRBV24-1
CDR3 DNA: TGTGCCACCAGTGCAGGAGGGATCAATGAGCAGTTCTTC
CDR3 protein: CATSAGGINEQFF

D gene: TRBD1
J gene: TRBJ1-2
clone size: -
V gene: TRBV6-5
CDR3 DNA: TGTGCCAGCAGTTACTCGGGACAGGGTGGTTTTATGGATGGCTACACCTTC
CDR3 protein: CASSYSGQGGFMDGYTF

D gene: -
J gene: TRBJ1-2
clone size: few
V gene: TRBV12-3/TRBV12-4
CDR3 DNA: TGTGCCAGCAGTTTAATTGGGGGGAACTATGGCTACACCTTC
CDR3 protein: CASSLIGGNYGYTF

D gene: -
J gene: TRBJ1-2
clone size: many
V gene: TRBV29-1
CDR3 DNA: TGCAGCGTTGAAAAGGGGAGGTCGGGCGGCTACACCTTC
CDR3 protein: CSVEKGRSGGYTF

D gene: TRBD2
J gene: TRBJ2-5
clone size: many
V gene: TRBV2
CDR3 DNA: TGTGCCAGCTCAGCGGGAGGGCCGGCGGAGACCCAGTACTTC
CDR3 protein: CASSAGGPAETQYF

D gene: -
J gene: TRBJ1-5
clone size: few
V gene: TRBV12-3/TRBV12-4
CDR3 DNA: TGTGCCAGCAGTTTAGCATTGGCGGGTGGAAGGGTCAATCAGCCCCAGCATTTT
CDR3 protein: CASSLALAGGRVNQPQHF

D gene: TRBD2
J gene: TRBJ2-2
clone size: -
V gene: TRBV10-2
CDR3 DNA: TGCGCCAGCAGGGGACTAGCGGGATCGAACGGGGAGCTGTTTTTT
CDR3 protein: CASRGLAGSNGELFF

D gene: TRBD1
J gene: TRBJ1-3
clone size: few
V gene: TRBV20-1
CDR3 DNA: TGCAGTGCTACGACAGGGGGTGGAAACACCATATATTTT
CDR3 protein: CSATTGGGNTIYF

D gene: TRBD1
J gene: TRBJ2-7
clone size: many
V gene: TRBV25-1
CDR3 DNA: TGTGCCAGCAGTGACCCCAACCGACAGGGCGCCTACGAGCAGTACTTC
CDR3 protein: CASSDPNRQGAYEQYF

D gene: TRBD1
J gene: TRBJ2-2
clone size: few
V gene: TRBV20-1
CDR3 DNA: TGCAGTGCTAGAGATGTCCGGGACAGGGGGCTGAACGGGGAGCTGTTTTTT
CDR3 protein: CSARDVRDRGLNGELFF

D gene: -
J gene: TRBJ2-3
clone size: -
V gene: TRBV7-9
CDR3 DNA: TGTGCCAGCGGCGGCGGAGGCAGGGGCACAGATACGCAGTATTTT
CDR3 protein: CASGGGGRGTDTQYF

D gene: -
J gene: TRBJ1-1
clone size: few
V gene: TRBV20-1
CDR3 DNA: TGCAGTGCTAACAGGGTAACTGAAGCTTTCTTT
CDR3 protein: CSANRVTEAFF

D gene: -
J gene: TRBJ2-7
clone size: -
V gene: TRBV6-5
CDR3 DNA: TGTGCCAGCAGCCCCGATTTGAGCTCCTACGAGCAGTACTTC
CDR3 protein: CASSPDLSSYEQYF

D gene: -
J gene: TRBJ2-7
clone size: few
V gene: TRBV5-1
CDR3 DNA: TGCGCCAGCAGCTTGGGGCAGGGTCATACCTACGAGCAGTACTTC
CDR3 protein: CASSLGQGHTYEQYF

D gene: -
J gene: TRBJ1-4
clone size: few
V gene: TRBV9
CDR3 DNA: TGTGCCAGCAGCCCGGAAGGGGGGCTGAATGAAAAACTGTTTTTT
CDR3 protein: CASSPEGGLNEKLFF

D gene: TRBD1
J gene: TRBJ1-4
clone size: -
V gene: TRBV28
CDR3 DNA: TGTGCCTCCGGGACAGGGGGCACGATTGAAAAACTGTTTTTT
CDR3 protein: CASGTGGTIEKLFF

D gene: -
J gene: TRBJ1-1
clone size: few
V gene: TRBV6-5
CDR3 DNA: TGTGCCAGCAGTGAGCCGGGGATGAACACTGAAGCTTTCTTT
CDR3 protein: CASSEPGMNTEAFF

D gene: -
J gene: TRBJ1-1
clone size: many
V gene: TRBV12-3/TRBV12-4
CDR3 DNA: TGTGCCAGCAGCTTAGGAGGGGTGAACACTGAAGCTTTCTTT
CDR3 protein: CASSLGGVNTEAFF

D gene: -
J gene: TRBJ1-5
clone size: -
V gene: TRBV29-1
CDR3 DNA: TGCAGCGCCGCCTCATCCCAGAGCAATCAGCCCCAGCATTTT
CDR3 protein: CSAASSQSNQPQHF

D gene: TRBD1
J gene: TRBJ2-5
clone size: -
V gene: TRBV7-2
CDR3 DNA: TGTGCCAGCGTTGAAGACGTACAGGGGGCGCAGACCCAGTACTTC
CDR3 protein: CASVEDVQGAQTQYF

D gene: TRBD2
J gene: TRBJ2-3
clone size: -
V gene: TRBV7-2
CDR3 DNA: TGTGCCAGCAGATCACCGGGACTAGACAGCACAGATACGCAGTATTTT
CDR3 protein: CASRSPGLDSTDTQYF

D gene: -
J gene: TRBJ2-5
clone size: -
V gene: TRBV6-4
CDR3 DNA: TGTGCCAGCAGTCAAACCCGGGGACCCACTAGAGAGGCCCAGTACTTC
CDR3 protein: CASSQTRGPTREAQYF

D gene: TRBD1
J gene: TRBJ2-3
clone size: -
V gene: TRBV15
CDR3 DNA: TGTGCCACCAGCAACCGACAGGGGGGCGCAGATACGCAGTATTTC
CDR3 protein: CATSNRQGGADTQYF

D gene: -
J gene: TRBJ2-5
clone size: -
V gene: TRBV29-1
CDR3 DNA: TGCAGCGTTCCTTTGACAGATCAAGAGACCCAGTACTTC
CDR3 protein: CSVPLTDQETQYF

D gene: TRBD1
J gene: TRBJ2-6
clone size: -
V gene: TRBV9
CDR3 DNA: TGTGCCAGCAGCGTAGCTGGTGCAGCCATCCAGGGGGCATTAGGATCTGGGGCCAACGTCCTGACTTTC
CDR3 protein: CASSVAGAAIQGALGSGANVLTF

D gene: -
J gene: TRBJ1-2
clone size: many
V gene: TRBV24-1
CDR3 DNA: TGTGCCACCATAGGTGGTGTCTCCTATGGCTACACCTTC
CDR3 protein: CATIGGVSYGYTF

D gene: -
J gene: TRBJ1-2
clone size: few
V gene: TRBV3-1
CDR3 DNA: TGTGCCAGCAGCTACGGGCCCTCCGAGGACTATGGCTACACCTTC
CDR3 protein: CASSYGPSEDYGYTF

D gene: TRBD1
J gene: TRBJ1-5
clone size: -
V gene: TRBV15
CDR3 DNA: TGTGCCACCAGCAGAGATCAGGGGGATCAGCCCCAGCATTTT
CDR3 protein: CATSRDQGDQPQHF

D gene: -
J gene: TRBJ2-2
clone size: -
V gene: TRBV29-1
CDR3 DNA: TGCAGCGTGGATCCGGACAGTCGCTCCGGGGAGCTGTTTTTT
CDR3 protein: CSVDPDSRSGELFF

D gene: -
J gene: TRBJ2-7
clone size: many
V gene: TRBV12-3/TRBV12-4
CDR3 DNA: TGTGCCAGCAGTTTATCCCGTAGAACCTACGAGCAGTACTTC
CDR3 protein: CASSLSRRTYEQYF

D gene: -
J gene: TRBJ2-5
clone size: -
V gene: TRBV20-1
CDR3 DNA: TGCAGTGCTAAACTAGTCTCCGAGACCCAGTACTTC
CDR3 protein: CSAKLVSETQYF

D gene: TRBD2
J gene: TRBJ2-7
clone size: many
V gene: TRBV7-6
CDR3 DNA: TGTGCCAGCACAGGACTAGCGGGAGGAGAAGAGCAGTACTTC
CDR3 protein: CASTGLAGGEEQYF

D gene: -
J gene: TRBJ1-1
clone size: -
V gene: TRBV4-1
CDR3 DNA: TGCGCCAGCAGCCAAGAATGGAGGGCGACGGCTGAAGCTTTCTTT
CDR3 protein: CASSQEWRATAEAFF

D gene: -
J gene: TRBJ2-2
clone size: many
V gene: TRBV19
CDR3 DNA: TGTGCCAGTAGTATTGAGCGTGCCACCGGGGAGCTGTTTTTT
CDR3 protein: CASSIERATGELFF

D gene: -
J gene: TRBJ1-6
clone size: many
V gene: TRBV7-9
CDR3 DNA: TGTGCCAGCTCCACCGATGTAGATTCACCCCTCCACTTT
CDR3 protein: CASSTDVDSPLHF

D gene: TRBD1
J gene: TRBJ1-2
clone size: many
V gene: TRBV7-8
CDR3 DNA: TGTGCCAGCAGCTTAGGGGACAGGGGACGATCCTATGGCTACACCTTC
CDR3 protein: CASSLGDRGRSYGYTF

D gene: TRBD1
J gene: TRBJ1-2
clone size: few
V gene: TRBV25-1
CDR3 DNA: TGTGCCAGCAGTGAAGAGACAGGGGACTTTAACTATGGCTACACCTTC
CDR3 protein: CASSEETGDFNYGYTF

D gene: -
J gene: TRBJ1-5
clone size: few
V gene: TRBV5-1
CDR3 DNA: TGCGCCAGCAGCCCGGACGGGGGGCTTAGCAATCAGCCCCAGCATTTT
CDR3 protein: CASSPDGGLSNQPQHF

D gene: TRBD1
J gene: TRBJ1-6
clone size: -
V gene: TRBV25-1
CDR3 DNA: TGTGCCAGCAGTGCTAGAGGAAAGGACAGGGGATCCTATAATTCACCCCTCCACTTT
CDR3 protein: CASSARGKDRGSYNSPLHF

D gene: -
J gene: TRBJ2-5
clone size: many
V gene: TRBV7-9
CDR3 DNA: TGTGCCAGCAGCTTAGCTGCAGGATCCGAGACCCAGTACTTC
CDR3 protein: CASSLAAGSETQYF